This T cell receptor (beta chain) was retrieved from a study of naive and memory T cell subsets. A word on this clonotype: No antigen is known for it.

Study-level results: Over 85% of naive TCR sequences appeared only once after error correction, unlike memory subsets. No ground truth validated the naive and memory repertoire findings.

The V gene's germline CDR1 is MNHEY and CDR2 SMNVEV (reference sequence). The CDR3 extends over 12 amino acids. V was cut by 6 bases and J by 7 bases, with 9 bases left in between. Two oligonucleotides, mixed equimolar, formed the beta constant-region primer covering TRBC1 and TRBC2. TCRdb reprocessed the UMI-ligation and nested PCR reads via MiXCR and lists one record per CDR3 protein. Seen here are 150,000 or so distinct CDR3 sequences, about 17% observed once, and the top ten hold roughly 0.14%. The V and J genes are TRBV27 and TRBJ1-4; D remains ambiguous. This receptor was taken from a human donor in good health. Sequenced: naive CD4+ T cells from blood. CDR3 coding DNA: TGTGCCAGCAGCCCCGCCCGTGAAAAACTGTTTTTT. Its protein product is CASSPAREKLFF.